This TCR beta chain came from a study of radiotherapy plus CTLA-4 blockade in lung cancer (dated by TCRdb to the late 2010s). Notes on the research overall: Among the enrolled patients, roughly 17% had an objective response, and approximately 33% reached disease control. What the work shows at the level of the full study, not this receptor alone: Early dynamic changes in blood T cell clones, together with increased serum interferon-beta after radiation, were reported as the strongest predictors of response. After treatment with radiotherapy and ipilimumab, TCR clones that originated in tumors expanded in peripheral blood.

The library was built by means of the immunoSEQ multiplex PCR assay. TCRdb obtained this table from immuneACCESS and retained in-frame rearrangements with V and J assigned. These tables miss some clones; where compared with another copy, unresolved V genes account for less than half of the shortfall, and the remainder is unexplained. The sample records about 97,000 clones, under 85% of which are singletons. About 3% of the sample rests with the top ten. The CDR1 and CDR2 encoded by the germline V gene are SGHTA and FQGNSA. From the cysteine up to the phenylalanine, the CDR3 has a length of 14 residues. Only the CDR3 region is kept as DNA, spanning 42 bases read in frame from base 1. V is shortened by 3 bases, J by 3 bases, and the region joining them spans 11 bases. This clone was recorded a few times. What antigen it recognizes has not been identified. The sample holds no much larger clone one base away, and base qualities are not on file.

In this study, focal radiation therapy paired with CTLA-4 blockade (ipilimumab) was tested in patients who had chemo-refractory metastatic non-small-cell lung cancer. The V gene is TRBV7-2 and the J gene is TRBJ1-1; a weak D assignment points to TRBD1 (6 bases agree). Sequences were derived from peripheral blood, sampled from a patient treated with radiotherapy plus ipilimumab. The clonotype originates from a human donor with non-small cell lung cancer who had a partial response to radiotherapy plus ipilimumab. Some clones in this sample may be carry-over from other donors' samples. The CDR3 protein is CASSLTGVYTEAFF. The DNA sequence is TGTGCCAGCAGCTTGACAGGAGTGTACACTGAAGCTTTCTTT.